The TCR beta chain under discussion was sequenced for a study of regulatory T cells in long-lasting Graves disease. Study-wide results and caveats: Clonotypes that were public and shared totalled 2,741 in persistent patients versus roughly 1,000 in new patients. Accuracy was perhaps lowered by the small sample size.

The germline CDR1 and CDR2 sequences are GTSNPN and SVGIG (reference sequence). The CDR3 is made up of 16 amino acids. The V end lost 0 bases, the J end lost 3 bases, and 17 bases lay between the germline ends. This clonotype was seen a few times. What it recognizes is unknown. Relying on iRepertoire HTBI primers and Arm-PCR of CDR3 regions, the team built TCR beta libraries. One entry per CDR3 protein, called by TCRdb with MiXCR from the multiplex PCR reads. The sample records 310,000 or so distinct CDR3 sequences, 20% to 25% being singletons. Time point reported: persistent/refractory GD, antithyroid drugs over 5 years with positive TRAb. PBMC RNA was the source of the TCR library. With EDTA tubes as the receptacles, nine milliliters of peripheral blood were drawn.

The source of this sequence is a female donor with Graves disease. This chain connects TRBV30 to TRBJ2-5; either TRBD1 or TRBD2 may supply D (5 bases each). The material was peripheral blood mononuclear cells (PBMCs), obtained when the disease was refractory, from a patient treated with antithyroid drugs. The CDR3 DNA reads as TGTGCCTGGAGTGTATATTCGGGGCAGGACGAAGAGACCCAGTACTTC. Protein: CAWSVYSGQDEETQYF.